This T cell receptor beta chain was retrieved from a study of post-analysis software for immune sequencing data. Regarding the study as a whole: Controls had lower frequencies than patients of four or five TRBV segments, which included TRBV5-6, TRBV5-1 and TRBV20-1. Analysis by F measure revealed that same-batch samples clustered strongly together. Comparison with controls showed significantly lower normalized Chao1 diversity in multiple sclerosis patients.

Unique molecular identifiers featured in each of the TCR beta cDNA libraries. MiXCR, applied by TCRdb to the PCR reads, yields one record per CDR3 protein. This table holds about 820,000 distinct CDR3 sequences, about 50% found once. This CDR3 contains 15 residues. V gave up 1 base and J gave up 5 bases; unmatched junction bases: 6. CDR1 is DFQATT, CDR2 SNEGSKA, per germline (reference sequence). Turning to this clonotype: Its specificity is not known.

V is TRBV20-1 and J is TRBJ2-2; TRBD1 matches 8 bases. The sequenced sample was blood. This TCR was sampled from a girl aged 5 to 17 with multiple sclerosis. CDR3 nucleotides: TGCAGTGCTAGAGCACCAAGACAGGGGACCGGGGAGCTGTTTTTT. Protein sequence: CSARAPRQGTGELFF.